These T cell receptor beta chains were read from a single sample in a study of vaccination and CD4 T cells after COVID-19. TCRdb re-called the PCR reads through MiXCR, storing one row per CDR3 protein. The data contain about 15,000 distinct CDR3 sequences, around 70% of them singletons. Their target antigens are unknown. Sequencing used CD4+ T cells from blood, cultured in vitro. The receptors come from a human donor who had recovered from COVID-19. CDR3s include the opening cysteine and the closing phenylalanine or tryptophan. D genes are given only for firm matches. Only part of the rows carry a size: once, few, many, or a class if the clone is expanded.

TRBJ1-1,.,once,TRBV4-3,CASSQEPGEVGAFF,TGCGCCAGCAGCCAAGAACCCGGGGAGGTTGGAGCTTTCTTT
TRBJ2-2,.,.,TRBV7-2,CASSLNRNTGELFF,TGTGCCAGCAGCTTAAACCGAAACACCGGGGAGCTGTTTTTT
TRBJ1-2,.,.,TRBV10-3,CAISTSGVSNYGYTF,TGTGCCATCAGTACATCCGGGGTTTCTAACTATGGCTACACCTTC
TRBJ2-3,.,few,TRBV2,CASSKDRDTQYF,TGTGCCAGCAGTAAGGACCGGGATACGCAGTATTTT
TRBJ1-2,.,once,TRBV20-1,CSARFRGLSGYTF,TGCAGTGCTAGATTCCGGGGGTTGAGCGGCTACACCTTC
TRBJ1-1,.,.,TRBV7-2,CAGSLVPANTEAFF,TGTGCCGGCAGCTTAGTACCGGCGAACACTGAAGCTTTCTTT
TRBJ1-2,.,.,TRBV23-1,CASSSIVGLYYGYTF,TGCGCCAGCAGCTCAATCGTCGGGTTGTACTATGGCTACACCTTC
TRBJ1-1,.,.,TRBV7-2,CASSLVAEGTAFF,TGTGCCAGCAGCTTAGTCGCTGAGGGGACAGCTTTCTTT
TRBJ2-2,TRBD1,.,TRBV24-1,CATRVTGTGDTGELFF,TGTGCCACCAGGGTGACCGGGACAGGGGACACCGGGGAGCTGTTTTTT
TRBJ1-2,.,few,TRBV11-2,CASTPGGVGGYTF,TGTGCCAGCACCCCTGGGGGAGTGGGTGGCTACACCTTC
TRBJ2-1,TRBD2,.,TRBV9,CASSGGLAGGFSYNEQFF,TGTGCCAGCAGCGGGGGACTAGCGGGAGGTTTCTCCTACAATGAGCAGTTCTTC
TRBJ1-4,.,.,TRBV24-1,CATSDPGSTNEKLFF,TGTGCCACCAGTGACCCGGGTTCAACTAATGAAAAACTGTTTTTT
TRBJ1-1,.,once,TRBV19,CASTRAKSTEAFF,TGTGCCAGCACGAGGGCCAAATCCACTGAAGCTTTCTTT
TRBJ1-1,.,.,TRBV28,CASSSTGGKGLKSEAFF,TGTGCCAGCAGCTCGACGGGGGGAAAGGGGCTTAAGTCTGAAGCTTTCTTT
TRBJ2-5,TRBD1,.,TRBV7-2,CASSSQGAIRETQYF,TGTGCCAGCAGCTCCCAGGGGGCGATTAGGGAGACCCAGTACTTC
TRBJ1-2,TRBD1,few,TRBV6-1,CASSRDRVGYTF,TGTGCCAGCAGTCGGGACAGGGTTGGCTACACCTTC
TRBJ2-3,.,.,TRBV24-1,CATSDVTFSTDTQYF,TGTGCCACCAGTGATGTGACATTCTCCACAGATACGCAGTATTTT
TRBJ2-1,.,.,TRBV24-1,CATSSPLREQFF,TGTGCCACCTCTTCCCCACTCCGGGAGCAGTTCTTC
TRBJ1-1,.,.,TRBV11-2,CASSLAGVVKVSEAFF,TGTGCCAGCAGCTTAGCAGGGGTCGTGAAAGTCAGCGAAGCTTTCTTT
TRBJ1-2,TRBD1,.,TRBV7-9,CASSDRQGGYTF,TGTGCTAGCAGCGACCGACAGGGGGGCTACACCTTC
TRBJ1-2,.,.,TRBV19,CASSTTPGHSNYGYTF,TGTGCCAGTAGTACCACACCGGGACACTCTAACTATGGCTACACCTTC
TRBJ2-3,.,.,TRBV24-1,CATQDYGSSTDTQYF,TGTGCCACCCAAGACTACGGTTCTAGCACAGATACGCAGTATTTT
TRBJ1-1,TRBD1,few,TRBV6-1,CASSEGQGGNTEAFF,TGTGCCAGCAGTGAAGGACAGGGGGGGAACACTGAAGCTTTCTTT
TRBJ2-5,TRBD1,.,TRBV2,CASIRQGVRSETQYF,TGTGCCAGCATCAGACAGGGGGTTCGGTCGGAGACCCAGTACTTC
TRBJ2-1,TRBD2,.,TRBV27,CATQVVAGGKDEQFF,TGTGCCACTCAAGTTGTAGCGGGAGGGAAGGATGAGCAGTTCTTC
TRBJ1-2,.,.,TRBV20-1,CSARALGMGDRGYTF,TGCAGTGCTAGAGCTTTGGGTATGGGGGATCGGGGCTACACCTTC
TRBJ1-3,TRBD1,.,TRBV4-3,CASSHSTGEGSGNTIYF,TGCGCCAGCAGCCACTCAACAGGGGAGGGCTCTGGAAACACCATATATTTT
TRBJ1-6,.,.,TRBV20-1,CSAPLVQGFGSPLHF,TGCAGTGCTCCGCTCGTCCAAGGGTTTGGATCACCCCTCCACTTT
TRBJ2-2,.,.,TRBV7-2,CASSLAGGEWELFF,TGTGCCAGCAGCTTAGCCGGGGGAGAGTGGGAGCTGTTTTTT
TRBJ2-7,TRBD1,once,TRBV15,CATSSPDRASYEQYF,TGTGCCACCAGCAGCCCGGACAGGGCGAGCTACGAGCAGTACTTC
TRBJ2-1,TRBD1,.,TRBV2,CATVLEGQIYNEQFF,TGTGCCACCGTCCTAGAGGGACAGATATACAATGAGCAGTTCTTC
TRBJ1-3,.,.,TRBV20-1,CSASGQGPVSGNTIYF,TGCAGTGCTAGCGGGCAGGGGCCTGTCTCTGGAAACACCATATATTTT
TRBJ1-2,TRBD1,.,TRBV6-1,CASWTGSLF,TGTGCCAGCTGGACAGGGAGCCTTTTC
TRBJ1-5,.,.,TRBV6-1,CASSRSRTQNQPQHF,TGTGCCAGCAGTCGCTCAAGGACACAAAATCAGCCCCAGCATTTT
TRBJ1-1,TRBD1,.,TRBV20-1,CSAKTGGPNTEAFF,TGCAGTGCCAAGACAGGGGGCCCGAACACTGAAGCTTTCTTT
TRBJ2-1,.,.,TRBV28,CASSSSTSGRGNEQFF,.
TRBJ1-5,.,.,TRBV19,CASNLASRGASNQPQHF,TGTGCCAGTAACCTCGCATCCCGGGGGGCGAGCAATCAGCCCCAGCATTTT
TRBJ1-2,.,few,TRBV7-6,CASSFGQTMGGYTF,TGTGCCAGCAGCTTCGGACAGACAATGGGTGGCTACACCTTC
TRBJ2-1,TRBD2,.,TRBV24-1,CATKREGNNEQFF,TGTGCCACCAAGCGGGAGGGTAACAATGAGCAGTTCTTC
TRBJ2-7,TRBD2,few,TRBV20-1,CSVASGSYEQYF,TGCAGTGTCGCTAGCGGCTCCTACGAGCAGTACTTC
TRBJ2-1,TRBD1,.,TRBV7-3,CASSLGQGHNEQFF,TGTGCCAGCAGCTTGGGACAGGGTCACAATGAGCAGTTCTTC
TRBJ1-2,.,.,TRBV4-3,CASSQDLGSLRGYTF,TGCGCCAGCAGCCAAGATTTAGGGTCTTTACGGGGCTACACCTTC
TRBJ1-2,.,.,TRBV6-1,CASLAGGSNYGYTF,TGTGCCAGCCTAGCGGGGGGGAGCAACTATGGCTACACCTTC
TRBJ2-5,TRBD2,.,TRBV7-2,CASSLRASGIGTQYF,TGTGCCAGCAGCCTCAGGGCTAGCGGGATAGGAACCCAGTACTTC
TRBJ1-5,.,.,TRBV6-2/TRBV6-3,CASSSTGTGSNQPQHF,TGTGCCAGCAGTTCCACCGGGACTGGTAGCAATCAGCCCCAGCATTTT
TRBJ2-7,TRBD1,.,TRBV7-9,CASSTRTGYEQYF,TGTGCCAGCAGCACACGGACAGGGTATGAGCAGTACTTC
TRBJ2-7,TRBD2,.,TRBV20-1,CSPGRGGGYEQYF,TGCAGTCCTGGTCGGGGGGGAGGCTACGAGCAGTACTTC
TRBJ2-1,.,.,TRBV11-3,CASSDVGGGNEQFF,TGTGCCAGCAGTGACGTTGGGGGAGGTAATGAGCAGTTCTTC